The present T cell receptor (beta chain) was sequenced within a study of identical twins (dated by TCRdb to 2015 to 2016). Looking at the study overall: To test whether fetal clonotypes persist, this study deep-sequenced TCR alpha and beta repertoires from monozygotic twins, from unrelated adults of various ages, and from cord blood. Replicate twin experiments were performed at different times using different library preparation protocols to rule out contamination. What the study reported, not specific to this receptor: Zero-insertion analyses could be partly confounded by invariant T cells such as MAIT and iNKT, although diverse VJ usage argued against such confounding for most clonotypes. In monozygotic twins, recombination models systematically underestimated out-of-frame TCR alpha sharing, but the models matched the sharing seen between unrelated individuals. Fewer insertions were carried by abundant cord blood beta clonotypes; a weaker similar trend was observed in young adult naive repertoires, while no such trend was observed in memory repertoires. Because the same donors could not be followed over many years, the conclusions depended on cross-sectional statistical analysis. A weaker excess of twin sharing was found in beta out-of-frame sequences because the signal-to-noise ratio was lowered by fewer shared sequences. Out-of-frame TCR alpha sequences shared between twins showed an excess of low generation-probability sequences compared with coincidental sharing between unrelated individuals.

Every donor in the study was a healthy Caucasian. Miltenyi CD45RO+ enrichment and human naive T-cell isolation kits were used to isolate memory (CD45RO+) and naive T cells from PBMC. There are a few counts of this clonotype. Its antigen is currently not known. No base quality values were provided; no much bigger clone lies one nucleotide off. According to the germline V gene, CDR1 reads WSHSY and CDR2 reads SAAADI. There are 13 amino acids in the CDR3, from cysteine to phenylalanine inclusive. CDR3 DNA only is kept here, 39 bases in frame from base 1. At the junction V is shortened by 4 bases and J by 2 bases, with 9 bases in between. The library was produced with 5' RACE. Sequencing relied on an Illumina HiSeq 2000. Template switching introduced a universal primer binding site; the final cDNA contained a unique molecular identifier, enabling accurate counting of TCR cDNA molecules. Specific primers in the conserved constant-segment region were used to synthesize first-strand cDNA for the TCR alpha and beta chains. Each cDNA library was double barcoded, with a SMART-Mk sample barcode plus Illumina barcodes, to control for contamination. TruSeq adapter sequences along with Illumina sample barcodes were introduced in two successive PCR steps. Sequencing of the TCR alpha and beta cDNA libraries was done on the Illumina HiSeq platform using custom primers. From the authors' description of their analysis: Unique molecular identifiers were extracted from raw reads with MiGEC, and CDR3 positions were determined with MiXCR. Recombination models were inferred per individual with the repgenHMM and IGoR tools using an EM algorithm. Shared clonotypes were analyzed with the tcR package in R, and sharing was normalized by the product of cloneset sizes. To study raw recombination free of thymic and clonal selection effects, out-of-frame nonproductive sequences were analyzed. The raw public data were reprocessed by TCRdb itself: fastp quality trimming at Q25, MiXCR clonotype calling, in-frame beta chains only. Each entry merges the rows of one CDR3 protein and shows their most common DNA and genes. The V and J calls, along with clone size, are taken from TCRdb and not from the paper's own processing. For this sample the table gives roughly 250,000 distinct CDR3 sequences, of which 11% to 15% were detected only once. The ten largest account for 8.8% of the sample.

Sequencing used memory (CD45RO+) T cells sorted from blood. This sample's cell subset or site label indicates: CD45RO+ enriched T cells. This sequence was found in a woman aged 18 to 35 in good health. In this chain, TRBV10-2 is recombined with TRBJ2-7, with the D gene call left open. Read as DNA, the sequence is TGCGCCAGCAGTGTTGTGGGCCCCTACGAGCAGTACTTC. This translates into CASSVVGPYEQYF.